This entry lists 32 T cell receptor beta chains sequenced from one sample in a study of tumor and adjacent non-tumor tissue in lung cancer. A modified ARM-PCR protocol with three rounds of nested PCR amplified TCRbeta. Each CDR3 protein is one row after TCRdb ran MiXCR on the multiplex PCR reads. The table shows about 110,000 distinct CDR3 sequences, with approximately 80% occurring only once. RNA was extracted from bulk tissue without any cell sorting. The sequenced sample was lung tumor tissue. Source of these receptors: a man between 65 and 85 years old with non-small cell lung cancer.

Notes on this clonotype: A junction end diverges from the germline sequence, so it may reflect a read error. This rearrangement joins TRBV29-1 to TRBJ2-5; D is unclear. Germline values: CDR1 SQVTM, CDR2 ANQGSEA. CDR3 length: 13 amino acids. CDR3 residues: CSVAERFQETHYF. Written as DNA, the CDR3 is TGCAGCGTGGCCGAGAGGTTCCAGGAGACCCACTACTTC.

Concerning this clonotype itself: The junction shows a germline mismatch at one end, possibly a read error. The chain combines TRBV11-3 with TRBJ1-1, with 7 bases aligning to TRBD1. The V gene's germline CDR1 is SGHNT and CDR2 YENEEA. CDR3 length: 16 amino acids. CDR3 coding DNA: TGTGCCAGAAGCTTAAAGACAGGGTGGATGGACACTGAAACTTTCTTT. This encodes CARSLKTGWMDTETFF.

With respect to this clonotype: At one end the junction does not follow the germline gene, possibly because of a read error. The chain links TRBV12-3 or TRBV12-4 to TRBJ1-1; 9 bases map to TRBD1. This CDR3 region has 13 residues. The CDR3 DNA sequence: TGTGGCAGCAGTTTAGGTACAGGGGGCACGTCTTTCTTT. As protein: CGSSLGTGGTSFF.

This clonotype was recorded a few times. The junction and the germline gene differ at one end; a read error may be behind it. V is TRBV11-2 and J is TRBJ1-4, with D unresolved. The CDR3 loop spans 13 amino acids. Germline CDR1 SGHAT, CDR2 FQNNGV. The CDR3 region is CASSLARGGKLSF. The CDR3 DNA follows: TGTGCCAGCAGCTTAGCCAGAGGAGGAAAACTATCTTTT.

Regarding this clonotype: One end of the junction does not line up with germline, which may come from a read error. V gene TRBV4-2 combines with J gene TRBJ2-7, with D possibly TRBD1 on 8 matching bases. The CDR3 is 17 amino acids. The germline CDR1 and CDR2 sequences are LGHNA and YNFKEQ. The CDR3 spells CAGSQTGGAGSSSKQYF. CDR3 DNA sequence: TGTGCCGGCAGTCAAACAGGGGGGGCTGGCTCCTCTTCCAAGCAGTACTTC.

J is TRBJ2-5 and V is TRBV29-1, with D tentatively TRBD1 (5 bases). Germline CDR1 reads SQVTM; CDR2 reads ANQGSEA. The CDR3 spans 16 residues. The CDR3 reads CRAEPYLQTAQETQYF. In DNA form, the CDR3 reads TGCAGAGCCGAGCCATACCTCCAGACAGCTCAAGAGACCCAGTACTTC.

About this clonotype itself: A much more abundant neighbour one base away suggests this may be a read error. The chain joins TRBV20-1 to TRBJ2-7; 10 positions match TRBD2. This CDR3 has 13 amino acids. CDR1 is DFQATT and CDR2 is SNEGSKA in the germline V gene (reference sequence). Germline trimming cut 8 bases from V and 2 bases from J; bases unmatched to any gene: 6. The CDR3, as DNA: TGCAGTACTGTAGCGGGAGGTCCCTACGAGCAGTACTTC. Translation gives CSTVAGGPYEQYF.

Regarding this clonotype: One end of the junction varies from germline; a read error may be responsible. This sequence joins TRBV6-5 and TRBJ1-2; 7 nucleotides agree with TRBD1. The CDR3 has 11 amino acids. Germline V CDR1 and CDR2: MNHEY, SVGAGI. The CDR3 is CTTGTAYGYTF. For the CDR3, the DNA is TGTACCACCGGGACAGCCTATGGTTACACCTTC.

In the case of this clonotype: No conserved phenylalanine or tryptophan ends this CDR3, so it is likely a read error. DNA for the CDR3: TGCAGTCCTAGAGTCCCAGCGGGAGTGGGGTCCTACGAGCAGTACTTA. It encodes CSPRVPAGVGSYEQYL. The chain has TRBV20-1 and TRBJ2-7; 8 positions match TRBD2. The CDR3 is made up of 16 amino acids. Germline assignment: CDR1 DFQATT and CDR2 SNEGSKA (reference sequence).

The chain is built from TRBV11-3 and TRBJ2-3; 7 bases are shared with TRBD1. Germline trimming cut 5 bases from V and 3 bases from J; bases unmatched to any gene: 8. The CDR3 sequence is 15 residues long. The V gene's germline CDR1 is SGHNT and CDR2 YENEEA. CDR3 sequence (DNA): TGTGCCAGCAGCCTAAGACAGGGAGAAACAGATACGCAGTATTTT. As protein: CASSLRQGETDTQYF.

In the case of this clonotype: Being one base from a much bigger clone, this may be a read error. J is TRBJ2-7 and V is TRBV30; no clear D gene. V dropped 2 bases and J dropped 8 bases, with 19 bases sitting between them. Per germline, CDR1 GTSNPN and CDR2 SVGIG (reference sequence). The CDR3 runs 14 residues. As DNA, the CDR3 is TGTGCCTGGAGTACCAGCCGCTATCGGTACAAGCAGTACTTC. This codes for CAWSTSRYRYKQYF.

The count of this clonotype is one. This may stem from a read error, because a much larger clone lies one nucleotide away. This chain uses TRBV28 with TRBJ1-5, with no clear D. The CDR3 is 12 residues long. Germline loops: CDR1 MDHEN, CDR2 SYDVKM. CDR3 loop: CASRQENQPHHF. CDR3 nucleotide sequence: TGTGCCAGCAGACAAGAAAATCAGCCCCATCATTTT.

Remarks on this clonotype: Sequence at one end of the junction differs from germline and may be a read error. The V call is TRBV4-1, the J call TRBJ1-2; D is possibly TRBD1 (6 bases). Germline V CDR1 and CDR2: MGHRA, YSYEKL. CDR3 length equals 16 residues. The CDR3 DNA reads TGCACCAGCAGCCAGTACGAGGGGGGGGATTTGGATGTCTACACCTTC. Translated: CTSSQYEGGDLDVYTF.

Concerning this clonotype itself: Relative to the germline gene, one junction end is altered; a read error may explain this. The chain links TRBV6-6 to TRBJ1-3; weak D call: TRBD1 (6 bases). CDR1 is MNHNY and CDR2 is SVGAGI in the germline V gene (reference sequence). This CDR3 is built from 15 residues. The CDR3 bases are TGTGCCAGTAGTTACCAAGGCTGGGGGCAATCCACCATATATTTT. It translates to CASSYQGWGQSTIYF.

The CDR3 bases are TGTACCAACAGCTCCGTAAGGGACGAGACCCAGTACTTC. It yields the protein CTNSSVRDETQYF. The V and J genes are TRBV7-9 and TRBJ2-5; D might be TRBD1 or TRBD2, each matching 5 bases. Germline values: CDR1 SEHNR, CDR2 FQNEAQ (reference sequence). This CDR3 spans 13 amino acids.

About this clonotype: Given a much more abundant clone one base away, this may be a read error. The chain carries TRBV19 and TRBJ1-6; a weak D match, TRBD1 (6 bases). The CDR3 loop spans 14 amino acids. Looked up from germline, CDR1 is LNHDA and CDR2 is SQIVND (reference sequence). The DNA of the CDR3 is TGTGCCAGTAGTATTTCCGGGGGCCGCTCACTCCTCCACTTT. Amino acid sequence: CASSISGGRSLLHF.

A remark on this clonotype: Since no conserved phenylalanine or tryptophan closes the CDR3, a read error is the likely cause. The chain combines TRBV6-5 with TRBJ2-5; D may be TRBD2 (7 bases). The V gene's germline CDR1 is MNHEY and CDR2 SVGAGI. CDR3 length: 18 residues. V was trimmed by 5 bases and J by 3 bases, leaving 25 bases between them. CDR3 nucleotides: TGTGCCAGCAGTCCGAGGGGGGTGCTAACGGGAGGAGAAGAGACCCAGTACTTA. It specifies CASSPRGVLTGGEETQYL.

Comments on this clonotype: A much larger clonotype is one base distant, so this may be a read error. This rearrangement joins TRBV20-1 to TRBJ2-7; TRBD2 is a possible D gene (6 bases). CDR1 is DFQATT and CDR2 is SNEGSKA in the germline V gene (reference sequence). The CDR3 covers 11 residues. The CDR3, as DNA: TGCAGTGCTAGTTTGGACTACGAGCACTACTTC. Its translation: CSASLDYEHYF.

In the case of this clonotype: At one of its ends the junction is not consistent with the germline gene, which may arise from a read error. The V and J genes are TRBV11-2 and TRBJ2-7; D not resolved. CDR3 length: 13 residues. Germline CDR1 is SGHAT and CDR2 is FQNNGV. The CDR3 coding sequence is TGTGCCAGCTGCCAATGGACCGAGCTCGAGCAATACTTC. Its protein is CASCQWTELEQYF.

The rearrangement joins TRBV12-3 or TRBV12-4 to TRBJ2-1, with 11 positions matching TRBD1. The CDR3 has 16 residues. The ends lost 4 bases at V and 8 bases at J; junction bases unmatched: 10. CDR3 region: CASSWGGWDRGDEQFF. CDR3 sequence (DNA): TGTGCCAGCAGTTGGGGGGGTTGGGACAGGGGGGATGAGCAGTTCTTC.

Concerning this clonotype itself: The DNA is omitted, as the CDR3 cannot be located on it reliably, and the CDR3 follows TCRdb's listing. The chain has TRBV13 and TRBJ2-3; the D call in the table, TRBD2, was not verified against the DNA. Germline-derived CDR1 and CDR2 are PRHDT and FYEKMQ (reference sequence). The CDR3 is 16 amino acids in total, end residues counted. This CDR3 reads CASSLWAAGSVDTQYF.

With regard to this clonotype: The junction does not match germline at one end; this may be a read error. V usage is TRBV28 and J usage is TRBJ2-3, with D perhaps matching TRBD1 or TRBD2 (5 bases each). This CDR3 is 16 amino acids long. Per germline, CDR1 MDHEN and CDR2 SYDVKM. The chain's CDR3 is CASSFSSGRGTDKQYF. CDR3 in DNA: TGTGCCAGCAGTTTCTCCAGCGGTAGGGGAACAGATAAGCAGTATTTT. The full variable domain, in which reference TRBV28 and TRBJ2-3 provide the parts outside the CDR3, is DVKVTQSSRYLVKRTGEKVFLECVQDMDHENMFWYRQDPGLGLRLIYFSYDVKMKEKGDIPEGYSVSREKKERFSLILESASTNQTSMYLCASSFSSGRGTDKQYFGPGTRLTVL.

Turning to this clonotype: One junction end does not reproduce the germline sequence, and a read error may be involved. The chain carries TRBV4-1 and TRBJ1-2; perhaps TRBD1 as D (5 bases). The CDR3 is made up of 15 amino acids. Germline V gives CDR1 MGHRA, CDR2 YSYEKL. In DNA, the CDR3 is TGCGCCAGCAGTCAAGAGGTCAGGGTTAACTATGGCTACACCTTC. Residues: CASSQEVRVNYGYTF.

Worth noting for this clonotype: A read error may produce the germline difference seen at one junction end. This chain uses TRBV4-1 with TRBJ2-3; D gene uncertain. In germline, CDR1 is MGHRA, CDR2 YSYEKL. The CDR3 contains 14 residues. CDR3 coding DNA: TGCGCCAACAGCCAAGCTGTCTCTACGGATACGCAGTATTTT. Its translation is CANSQAVSTDTQYF.

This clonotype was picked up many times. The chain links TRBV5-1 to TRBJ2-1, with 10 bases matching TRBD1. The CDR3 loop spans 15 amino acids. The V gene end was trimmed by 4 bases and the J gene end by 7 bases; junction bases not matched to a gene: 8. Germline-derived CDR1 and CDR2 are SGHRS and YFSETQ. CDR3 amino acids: CASSPGGTGVNEQFF. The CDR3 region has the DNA TGCGCCAGCAGCCCAGGCGGGACAGGGGTAAATGAGCAGTTCTTC.

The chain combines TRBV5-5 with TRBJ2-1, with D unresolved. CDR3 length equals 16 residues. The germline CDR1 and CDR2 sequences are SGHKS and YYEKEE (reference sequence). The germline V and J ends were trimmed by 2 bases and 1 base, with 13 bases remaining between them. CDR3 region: CASSFFLGISYNEQFF. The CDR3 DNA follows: TGTGCCAGCAGCTTTTTTCTGGGGATTTCCTACAATGAGCAGTTCTTC.

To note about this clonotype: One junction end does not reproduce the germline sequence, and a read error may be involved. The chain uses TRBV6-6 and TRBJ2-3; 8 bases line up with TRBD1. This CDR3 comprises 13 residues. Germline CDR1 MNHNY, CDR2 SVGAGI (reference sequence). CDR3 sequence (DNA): TGTGCCAGTAGGACAGGGAGCATAGATACGCAGTATTTT. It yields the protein CASRTGSIDTQYF.

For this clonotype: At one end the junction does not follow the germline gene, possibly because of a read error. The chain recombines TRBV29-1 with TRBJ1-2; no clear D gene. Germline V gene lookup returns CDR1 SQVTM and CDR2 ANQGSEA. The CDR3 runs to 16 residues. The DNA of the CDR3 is TGCAGTCTTGTCCCCTATCAATCCTCGGGAGGAGATGGTTACACCTTC. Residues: CSLVPYQSSGGDGYTF.

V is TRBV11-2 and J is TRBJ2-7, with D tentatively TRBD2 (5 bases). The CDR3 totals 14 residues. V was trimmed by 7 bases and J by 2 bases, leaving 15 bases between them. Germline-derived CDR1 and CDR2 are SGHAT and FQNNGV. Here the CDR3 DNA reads TGTGCCAGCAATTTAGTTTCGGGGACCTACGAGCAGTACTTC. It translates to CASNLVSGTYEQYF. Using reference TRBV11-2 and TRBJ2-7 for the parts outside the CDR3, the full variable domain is EAGVAQSPRYKIIEKRQSVAFWCNPISGHATLYWYQQILGQGPKLLIQFQNNGVVDDSQLPKDRFSAERLKGVDSTLKIQPAKLEDSAVYLCASNLVSGTYEQYFGPGTRLTVT.

In nucleotides, the CDR3 is TGTGCCAGCAGCCTGGGAGGGGATAACAAAAACATTCAGTACTTC. Protein product: CASSLGGDNKNIQYF. The rearrangement joins TRBV11-3 to TRBJ2-4; 7 nucleotides agree with TRBD2. The CDR3 runs to 15 residues. With 5 bases clipped from V and 3 bases from J, the junction kept 7 bases outside the gene matches. The germline gives CDR1 SGHNT, CDR2 YENEEA.

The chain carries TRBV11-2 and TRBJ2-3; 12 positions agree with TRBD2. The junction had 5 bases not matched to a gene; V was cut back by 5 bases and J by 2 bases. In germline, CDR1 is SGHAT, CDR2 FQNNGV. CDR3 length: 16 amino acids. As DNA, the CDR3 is TGTGCCAGCAGCCATGGGACTAGCGGGTCCACAGATACGCAGTATTTT. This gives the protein CASSHGTSGSTDTQYF. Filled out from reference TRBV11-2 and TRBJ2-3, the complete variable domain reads EAGVAQSPRYKIIEKRQSVAFWCNPISGHATLYWYQQILGQGPKLLIQFQNNGVVDDSQLPKDRFSAERLKGVDSTLKIQPAKLEDSAVYLCASSHGTSGSTDTQYFGPGTRLTVL.

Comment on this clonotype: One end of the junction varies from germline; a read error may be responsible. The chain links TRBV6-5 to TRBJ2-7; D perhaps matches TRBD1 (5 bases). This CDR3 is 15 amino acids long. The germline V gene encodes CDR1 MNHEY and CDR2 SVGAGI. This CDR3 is CASNYSTETAYEQYF. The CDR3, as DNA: TGTGCCAGCAATTACTCGACAGAGACTGCCTACGAGCAGTACTTC.